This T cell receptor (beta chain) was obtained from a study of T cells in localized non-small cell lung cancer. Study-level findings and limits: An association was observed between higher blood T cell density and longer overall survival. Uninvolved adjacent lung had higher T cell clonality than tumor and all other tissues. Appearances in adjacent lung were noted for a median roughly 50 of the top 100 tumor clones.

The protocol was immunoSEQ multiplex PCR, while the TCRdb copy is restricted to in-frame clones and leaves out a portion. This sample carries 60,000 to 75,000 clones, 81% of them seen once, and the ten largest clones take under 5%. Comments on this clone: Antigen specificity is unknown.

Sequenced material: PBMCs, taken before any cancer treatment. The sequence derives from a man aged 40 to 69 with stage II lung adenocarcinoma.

The CDR3 nucleotides are TGCAGCGTCTCTCCGGGACAGGGGAGCACTGAAGCTTTCTTT. Its translation is CSVSPGQGSTEAFF. The chain recombines TRBV29-1 with TRBJ1-1; TRBD1 matches 10 bases. Germline V CDR1 and CDR2: SQVTM, ANQGSEA. V was clipped by 6 bases and J by 4 bases; unmatched bases: 8. This CDR3 has 14 residues.